The following is a TCR beta chain sequence with its context. The antigen is unknown. The data were obtained in a study of cytomegalovirus exposure and HLA in healthy donors. Study observations and caveats: Some TCR beta chains (more than 150 of them) were listed as cytomegalovirus-associated. TCR beta V- and J-gene trimming was later associated with a missense DCLRE1C variant. Rare TCR sequences dominated, though some public TCRs recurred in many donors. With further analysis later on, most CMV-associated TCR beta chains appeared HLA-restricted.

In the PCR, 60 Vbeta and 13 Jbeta primers were used. Profiled with immunoSEQ multiplex PCR; TCRdb holds only in-frame clones, not every one. This sample has 250,000 or so clones, with about 85% found just once. The CDR3 sequence is 15 residues long. After removal of 5 bases from V and 1 base from J, the junction contained 5 bases not matched to a gene. CDR1 is SGHTA and CDR2 is FQGNSA in the germline V gene. The sequence was collected from a human donor in good health. The genes are TRBV7-2 and TRBJ2-1; 7 positions agree with TRBD1. The specimen was PBMCs. The CDR3 DNA reads TGTGCCAGCAGCCCGAGGGACAGTTCCTACAATGAGCAGTTCTTC. Encoded protein: CASSPRDSSYNEQFF.